These T cell receptor beta chains were read from a single sample in a study of human T cells and chemical hapten exposure. TCRdb reprocessed the RACE reads with MiXCR, giving one entry per CDR3 protein. The sample contains around 57,000 distinct CDR3 sequences, approximately 11% of which appear only once. The source was whole blood, collected in connection with sensitization to the hapten diphenylcyclopropenone (DPC). Source of these receptors: a woman aged 40 to 49 with alopecia areata. Some clones in this sample may be carry-over from other donors' samples. CDR3s include the opening cysteine and the closing phenylalanine or tryptophan. A D gene is named only where the DNA matches it firmly. Clone sizes are given selectively: once, few, many, or a class where the clone is expanded.

J gene: TRBJ2-5
clone size: many
D gene: -
V gene: TRBV27
CDR3 DNA: TGTGCCAGCAGTTTATATGGTGGGGCGACCCAGTACTTC
CDR3 protein: CASSLYGGATQYF

J gene: TRBJ1-1
clone size: few
D gene: -
V gene: TRBV18
CDR3 DNA: TGTGCCAGCTCACGACAGGACGACACTGAAGCTTTCTTT
CDR3 protein: CASSRQDDTEAFF

J gene: TRBJ1-1
clone size: many
D gene: -
V gene: TRBV13
CDR3 DNA: TGTGCCTCACTGACTGGACCTGGCACTGAAGCTTTCTTT
CDR3 protein: CASLTGPGTEAFF

J gene: TRBJ2-7
clone size: many
D gene: -
V gene: TRBV2
CDR3 DNA: TGTGCCTCCCTAAGGGATGCACTTATCCGTTCCTACGAGCAGTACTTC
CDR3 protein: CASLRDALIRSYEQYF

J gene: TRBJ2-5
clone size: -
D gene: TRBD2
V gene: TRBV10-2
CDR3 DNA: TGCGCCAGCAAAGGGCTAGCGGGAGGGCCTGTGGAGACCCAGTACTTC
CDR3 protein: CASKGLAGGPVETQYF

J gene: TRBJ2-2
clone size: -
D gene: TRBD1
V gene: TRBV29-1
CDR3 DNA: TGCAGCGTCGGGGACAGCGGGGAGCTGTTTTTT
CDR3 protein: CSVGDSGELFF

J gene: TRBJ1-1
clone size: few
D gene: -
V gene: TRBV18
CDR3 DNA: TGTGCCAGCCACACACGTAGGAACACTGAAGCTTTCTTT
CDR3 protein: CASHTRRNTEAFF

J gene: TRBJ1-2
clone size: -
D gene: TRBD1
V gene: TRBV30
CDR3 DNA: TGTGCCTGGAGTGTACTGGGACAGGGAAACTATGGCTACACCTTC
CDR3 protein: CAWSVLGQGNYGYTF

J gene: TRBJ2-2
clone size: many
D gene: -
V gene: TRBV2
CDR3 DNA: TGTGCCAGCAGGTTGAGGGATTCGGGCACCGGGGAGCTGTTTTTT
CDR3 protein: CASRLRDSGTGELFF

J gene: TRBJ2-4
clone size: many
D gene: -
V gene: TRBV20-1
CDR3 DNA: TGCAGTGCTAGTAGAGTCCAGGGGTCCAAAAACATTCAGTACTTC
CDR3 protein: CSASRVQGSKNIQYF

J gene: TRBJ2-4
clone size: few
D gene: -
V gene: TRBV23-1
CDR3 DNA: TGCGCCAGCAGTCAAGCAGGGGAGGGTAGAAACATTCAGTACTTC
CDR3 protein: CASSQAGEGRNIQYF

J gene: TRBJ2-7
clone size: -
D gene: TRBD1
V gene: TRBV4-1
CDR3 DNA: TGCGCCAGCAGCCATAGGACGGTGGTTAGGGGACAGGGCTCCGGCTACGAGCAGTACTTC
CDR3 protein: CASSHRTVVRGQGSGYEQYF

J gene: TRBJ2-7
clone size: -
D gene: -
V gene: TRBV20-1
CDR3 DNA: TGCAGTGCCCCCGTAGGGGTAGGCTCCTACGAGCAGTACTTC
CDR3 protein: CSAPVGVGSYEQYF

J gene: TRBJ2-3
clone size: -
D gene: -
V gene: TRBV28
CDR3 DNA: TGTGCCAGCAGTTTCCACAGTACTACTAGCACAGATACGCAGTATTTT
CDR3 protein: CASSFHSTTSTDTQYF

J gene: TRBJ2-1
clone size: few
D gene: -
V gene: TRBV6-6
CDR3 DNA: TGTGCCAGCAGTTACTCGGGGGGGGCAAATGAGCAGTTCTTC
CDR3 protein: CASSYSGGANEQFF

J gene: TRBJ1-6
clone size: many
D gene: -
V gene: TRBV3-1
CDR3 DNA: TGTGCCAGCAGCCAAGGTCTCGGGAATTCACCCCTCCACTTT
CDR3 protein: CASSQGLGNSPLHF

J gene: TRBJ1-2
clone size: few
D gene: TRBD1
V gene: TRBV7-2
CDR3 DNA: TGTGCCAGCAGCTTAGCACCCGACAGGGGGGGCTATGGCTACACCTTC
CDR3 protein: CASSLAPDRGGYGYTF

J gene: TRBJ2-1
clone size: -
D gene: -
V gene: TRBV9
CDR3 DNA: TGTGCCAGCAGCATGACAGGGAGGGAGCAGTTCTTC
CDR3 protein: CASSMTGREQFF

J gene: TRBJ1-3
clone size: -
D gene: -
V gene: TRBV6-6
CDR3 DNA: TGTGCCAGCAGTAAACTGATCCGGGACACCTCTGGAAACACCATATATTTT
CDR3 protein: CASSKLIRDTSGNTIYF

J gene: TRBJ2-7
clone size: many
D gene: TRBD1
V gene: TRBV6-2/TRBV6-3
CDR3 DNA: TGTGCCAGCACGGACAGGGTGCCCTACGAGCAGTACTTC
CDR3 protein: CASTDRVPYEQYF

J gene: TRBJ2-1
clone size: many
D gene: TRBD1
V gene: TRBV28
CDR3 DNA: TGTGCCAGCAGTTTAGGGACAGCGTTCCACAATGAGCAGTTCTTC
CDR3 protein: CASSLGTAFHNEQFF

J gene: TRBJ2-5
clone size: few
D gene: TRBD2
V gene: TRBV18
CDR3 DNA: TGTGCCAGCTCATTAGCGGGGGCCCCTGGAGAGACCCAGTACTTC
CDR3 protein: CASSLAGAPGETQYF

J gene: TRBJ2-7
clone size: -
D gene: TRBD2
V gene: TRBV6-2/TRBV6-3
CDR3 DNA: TGTGCCAGCAGTTTTGGGACTAGCGGGAGCGAGCAGTACTTC
CDR3 protein: CASSFGTSGSEQYF

J gene: TRBJ1-6
clone size: -
D gene: TRBD1
V gene: TRBV18
CDR3 DNA: TGTGCCAGCTCGCCTTCGCCGGGACAGGGCGGTTCACCCCTCCACTTT
CDR3 protein: CASSPSPGQGGSPLHF

J gene: TRBJ1-1
clone size: few
D gene: -
V gene: TRBV9
CDR3 DNA: TGTGCCAGCAGCGTGACACCGAACACTGAAGCTTTCTTT
CDR3 protein: CASSVTPNTEAFF

J gene: TRBJ2-1
clone size: many
D gene: -
V gene: TRBV3-1
CDR3 DNA: TGTGCCAGCAGCCAAGAATCAGCCCCCAATGAGCAGTTCTTC
CDR3 protein: CASSQESAPNEQFF

J gene: TRBJ2-3
clone size: many
D gene: -
V gene: TRBV28
CDR3 DNA: TGTGCCAGCAGTTCACGATTAGATACGCAGTATTTT
CDR3 protein: CASSSRLDTQYF

J gene: TRBJ1-2
clone size: few
D gene: TRBD1
V gene: TRBV20-1
CDR3 DNA: TGCAGTGCTAGAGCCGGGACAGGGGACGGCTACACCTTC
CDR3 protein: CSARAGTGDGYTF

J gene: TRBJ2-3
clone size: many
D gene: -
V gene: TRBV5-5
CDR3 DNA: TGTGCCAGCAGCCTGAGGGCAGATACGCAGTATTTT
CDR3 protein: CASSLRADTQYF

J gene: TRBJ1-1
clone size: -
D gene: -
V gene: TRBV7-8
CDR3 DNA: TGTGCCAGCAGCCCCTCAGCCGGCAGGATGAACACTGAAGCTTTCTTT
CDR3 protein: CASSPSAGRMNTEAFF

J gene: TRBJ2-1
clone size: many
D gene: TRBD2
V gene: TRBV29-1
CDR3 DNA: TGCAGCGTTCCGATGACTAGCGGGAGCCGGGAGCAGTTCTTC
CDR3 protein: CSVPMTSGSREQFF

J gene: TRBJ2-7
clone size: few
D gene: TRBD2
V gene: TRBV29-1
CDR3 DNA: TGCAGCGTTGCCCCAGCGGGGGCCTTCTACGAGCAGTACTTC
CDR3 protein: CSVAPAGAFYEQYF

J gene: TRBJ1-3
clone size: -
D gene: TRBD1
V gene: TRBV20-1
CDR3 DNA: TGCAGTGCTAGACAGGGGGCGACGGGAAACACCATATATTTT
CDR3 protein: CSARQGATGNTIYF

J gene: TRBJ2-1
clone size: many
D gene: TRBD2
V gene: TRBV20-1
CDR3 DNA: TGCAGTGCCAGACCCCCTAGCGGGAGTGGTAATGAGCAGTTCTTC
CDR3 protein: CSARPPSGSGNEQFF

J gene: TRBJ2-4
clone size: few
D gene: -
V gene: TRBV7-2
CDR3 DNA: TGTGCCAGCAGGGACAATAACATTCAGTACTTC
CDR3 protein: CASRDNNIQYF

J gene: TRBJ1-4
clone size: many
D gene: -
V gene: TRBV29-1
CDR3 DNA: TGCAGCGTTGTGGTCGGGGCAGGAAAACTGTTTTTT
CDR3 protein: CSVVVGAGKLFF

J gene: TRBJ1-5
clone size: -
D gene: -
V gene: TRBV28
CDR3 DNA: TGTGCCACCATACTTACCGCGGACTTACCCAATCAGCCCCAGCATTTT
CDR3 protein: CATILTADLPNQPQHF

J gene: TRBJ2-5
clone size: many
D gene: -
V gene: TRBV5-1
CDR3 DNA: TGCGCCAGCAGCGGCGGACAACAAGAGACCCAGTACTTC
CDR3 protein: CASSGGQQETQYF

J gene: TRBJ2-2
clone size: few
D gene: -
V gene: TRBV29-1
CDR3 DNA: TGCAGCATTCACCTGGGAGGCGGGGAGCTGTTTTTT
CDR3 protein: CSIHLGGGELFF

J gene: TRBJ1-3
clone size: -
D gene: -
V gene: TRBV18
CDR3 DNA: TGTGCCAGCTCACCACCGGGGATGAGTAGCTCTGGAAACACCATATATTTT
CDR3 protein: CASSPPGMSSSGNTIYF

J gene: TRBJ2-7
clone size: few
D gene: TRBD2
V gene: TRBV7-7
CDR3 DNA: TGTGCCAGCAGCTTAGCGGCGGGGGGGGCCTACGAGCAGTACTTC
CDR3 protein: CASSLAAGGAYEQYF

J gene: TRBJ2-7
clone size: -
D gene: -
V gene: TRBV28
CDR3 DNA: TGTGCCAGCAGTTTATACGATACCTCAGGACAGAGGTGGGGCTACGAGCAGTACTTC
CDR3 protein: CASSLYDTSGQRWGYEQYF

J gene: TRBJ2-7
clone size: -
D gene: TRBD2
V gene: TRBV20-1
CDR3 DNA: TGCAGTGCTAGCCCGGTAGCGGGACCCGCCTACGAGCAGTACTTC
CDR3 protein: CSASPVAGPAYEQYF

J gene: TRBJ2-3
clone size: many
D gene: -
V gene: TRBV7-2
CDR3 DNA: TGTGCCAGCAGCTTAGTAGGGGATACGCAGTATTTT
CDR3 protein: CASSLVGDTQYF

J gene: TRBJ2-2
clone size: many
D gene: -
V gene: TRBV29-1
CDR3 DNA: TGCAGCGTTGCGGGGGCCGGGGACGGCGCGTCGCGAGTCGGGGAGCTGTTTTTT
CDR3 protein: CSVAGAGDGASRVGELFF

J gene: TRBJ2-3
clone size: many
D gene: -
V gene: TRBV7-8
CDR3 DNA: TGTGCCAGCAGCTTACCCCGGGGTAACACAGATACGCAGTATTTT
CDR3 protein: CASSLPRGNTDTQYF

J gene: TRBJ2-7
clone size: -
D gene: -
V gene: TRBV7-2
CDR3 DNA: TGTGCCAGCGGATGGACCGTGCAGTACGAGCAGTACTTC
CDR3 protein: CASGWTVQYEQYF

J gene: TRBJ2-4
clone size: -
D gene: TRBD1
V gene: TRBV6-2/TRBV6-3
CDR3 DNA: TGTGCCAGCAAAGTACGCGGGACAGGGAAAAACATTCAGTACTTC
CDR3 protein: CASKVRGTGKNIQYF

J gene: TRBJ1-2
clone size: -
D gene: -
V gene: TRBV18
CDR3 DNA: TGTGCCAGCTCATCGGGGACTGCTGCTAACTATGGCTACACCTTC
CDR3 protein: CASSSGTAANYGYTF

J gene: TRBJ2-1
clone size: -
D gene: -
V gene: TRBV5-1
CDR3 DNA: TGCGCCAGCACCCTTAACCTGGCGGGATCCTACAATGAGCAGTTCTTC
CDR3 protein: CASTLNLAGSYNEQFF

J gene: TRBJ1-1
clone size: few
D gene: -
V gene: TRBV12-3/TRBV12-4
CDR3 DNA: TGTGCCAGCACCAGGGGCACTGAAGCTTTCTTT
CDR3 protein: CASTRGTEAFF

J gene: TRBJ2-5
clone size: -
D gene: -
V gene: TRBV6-2/TRBV6-3
CDR3 DNA: TGTGCCAGCAGTCCGGGACTTTTGTACCAAGAGACCCAGTACTTC
CDR3 protein: CASSPGLLYQETQYF